Below are 2 T cell receptor beta chains sequenced from a single sample in a study of shared clonotypes between healthy human individuals. The protocol was immunoSEQ multiplex PCR, while the TCRdb copy is restricted to in-frame clones and leaves out a portion. The sample consists of 2 million to 2.5 million clones, 80% to 95% of them appearing once. Sequencing was carried out using naive CD4+ T cells from PBMCs. Documented subset: CD45RA+ positively selected. The receptors here all came from a man aged 18 to 35 in good health. Some clones in this sample may be carry-over from other donors' samples.

Turning to this clone: This CDR3 is also generated by other DNA sequences in the sample. In nucleotides, the CDR3 is TGTGCCAGCTCACCAAACAGGGCTAACTATGGCTACACCTTC. This encodes CASSPNRANYGYTF. J is TRBJ1-2 and V is TRBV18, with D possibly matching TRBD1 (6 bases). From germline, CDR1 is KGHSH and CDR2 LQKENI. CDR3 length: 14 amino acids. Trimming removed 2 bases from V and 0 bases from J, with 7 bases in between.

With respect to this clone: Other DNA variants within this sample encode the same CDR3. The chain recombines TRBV5-1 with TRBJ1-2; 9 bases are a match to TRBD1. This CDR3 is 14 amino acids long. J gave up 4 bases and V 0 bases, and 1 base lay outside the gene matches. Germline lookup yields CDR1 SGHRS and CDR2 YFSETQ. Written as DNA, the CDR3 is TGCGCCAGCAGCTTGGACAGGGGGCTCTATGGCTACACCTTC. Amino acids: CASSLDRGLYGYTF.